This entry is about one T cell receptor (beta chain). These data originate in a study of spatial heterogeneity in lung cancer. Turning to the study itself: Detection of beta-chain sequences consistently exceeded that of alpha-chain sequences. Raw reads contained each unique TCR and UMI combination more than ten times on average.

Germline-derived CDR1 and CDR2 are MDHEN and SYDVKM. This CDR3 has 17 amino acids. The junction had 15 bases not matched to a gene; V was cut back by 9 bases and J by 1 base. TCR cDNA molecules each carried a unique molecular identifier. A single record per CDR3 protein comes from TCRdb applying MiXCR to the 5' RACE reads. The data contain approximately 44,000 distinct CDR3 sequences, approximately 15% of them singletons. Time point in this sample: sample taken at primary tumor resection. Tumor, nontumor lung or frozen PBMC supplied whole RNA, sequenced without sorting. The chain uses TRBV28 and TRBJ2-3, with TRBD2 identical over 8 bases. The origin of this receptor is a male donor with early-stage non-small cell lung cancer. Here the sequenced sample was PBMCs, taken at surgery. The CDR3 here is CASDSAGAIDGTDTQYF. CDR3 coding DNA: TGTGCCAGTGACTCAGCGGGAGCGATTGACGGCACAGATACGCAGTATTTT.